This T cell receptor (beta chain) appears in the sequencing data of a study of blood T cell repertoires in COVID-19. Repertoires were generated with immunoSEQ multiplex PCR, while TCRdb's copy carries only in-frame clones and drops some. The data show 250,000 to 300,000 clones, approximately 90% seen once. V lost 1 base and J 15 bases, leaving 10 bases between the germline ends. Germline V lookup: CDR1 LGHDT, CDR2 YNNKEL (reference sequence). The CDR3 contains 11 residues. V gene TRBV3-1 (or the pseudogene TRBV3-2) combines with J gene TRBJ1-5, with no clear D. Sequences were obtained from peripheral blood. The sequence came from a man aged 18 to 29 with active or convalescent COVID-19. The CDR3 DNA reads TGTGCCAGCAGCCAAGGTTGGGAGACGCATTTT. It encodes CASSQGWETHF.